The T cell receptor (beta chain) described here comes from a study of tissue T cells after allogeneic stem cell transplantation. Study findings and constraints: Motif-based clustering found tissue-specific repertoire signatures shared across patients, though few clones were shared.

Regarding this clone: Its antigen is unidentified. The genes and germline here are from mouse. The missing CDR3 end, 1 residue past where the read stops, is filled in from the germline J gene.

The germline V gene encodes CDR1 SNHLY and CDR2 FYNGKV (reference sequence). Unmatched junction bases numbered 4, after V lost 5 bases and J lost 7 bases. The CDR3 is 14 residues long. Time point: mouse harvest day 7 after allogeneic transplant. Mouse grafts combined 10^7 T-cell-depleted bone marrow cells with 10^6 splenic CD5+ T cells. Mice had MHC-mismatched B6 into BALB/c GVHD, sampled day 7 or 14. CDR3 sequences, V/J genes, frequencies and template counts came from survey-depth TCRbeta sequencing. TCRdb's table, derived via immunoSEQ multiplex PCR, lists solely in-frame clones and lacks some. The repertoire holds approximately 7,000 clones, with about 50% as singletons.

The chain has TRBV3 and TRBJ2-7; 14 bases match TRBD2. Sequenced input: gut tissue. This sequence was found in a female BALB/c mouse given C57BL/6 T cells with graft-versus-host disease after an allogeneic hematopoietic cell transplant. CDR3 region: CASSAGLGGREQYF. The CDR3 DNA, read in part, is TGTGCCAGCAGCGCGGGACTGGGGGGGCGAGAACAGTAC.